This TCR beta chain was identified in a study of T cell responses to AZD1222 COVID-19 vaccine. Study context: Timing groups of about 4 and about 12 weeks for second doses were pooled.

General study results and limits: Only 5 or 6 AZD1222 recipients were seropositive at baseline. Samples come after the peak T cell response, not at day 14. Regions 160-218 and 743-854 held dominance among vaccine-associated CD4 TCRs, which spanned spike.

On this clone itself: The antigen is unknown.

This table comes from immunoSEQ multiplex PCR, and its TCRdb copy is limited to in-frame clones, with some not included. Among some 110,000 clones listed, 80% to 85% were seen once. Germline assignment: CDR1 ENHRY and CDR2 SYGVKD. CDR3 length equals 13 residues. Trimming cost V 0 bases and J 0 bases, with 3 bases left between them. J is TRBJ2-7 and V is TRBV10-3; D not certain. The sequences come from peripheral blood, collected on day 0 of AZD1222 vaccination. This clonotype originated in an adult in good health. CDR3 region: CAISESTSYEQYF. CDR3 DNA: TGTGCCATCAGTGAGTCAACCTCCTACGAGCAGTACTTC.